This TCR beta chain was obtained from a study of shared clonotypes between healthy human individuals. The study, taken as a whole, reports: Generally, estimated richness proved larger in naive subsets than it did in memory subsets. Few donors limited the genetic and exposure-history diversity represented. Rarefaction analysis demonstrated incomplete sorted-subset sequencing notwithstanding large depth.

On this clone: Its target is unknown.

Germline loops: CDR1 SQVTM, CDR2 ANQGSEA. V lost 1 base and J 4 bases, leaving 1 base between the germline ends. The CDR3 has 10 residues. Every subset's genomic DNA went evenly onto several immunoSEQ plates. Generated by immunoSEQ multiplex PCR, the TCRdb table keeps only in-frame clones and is missing some. Here the sample spans 1 million to 1.3 million clones, about four fifths being singletons. The sample was memory CD4+ T cells from PBMCs. Subset defined: CD45RA-negative fraction. This sequence originates from a man younger than 30 in good health. Some clones in this sample may be carry-over from other donors' samples. The chain is built from TRBV29-1 and TRBJ1-2; no definite D call. CDR3 DNA: TGCAGCGTTGAAGGCTATGGCTACACCTTC. Its translation is CSVEGYGYTF.